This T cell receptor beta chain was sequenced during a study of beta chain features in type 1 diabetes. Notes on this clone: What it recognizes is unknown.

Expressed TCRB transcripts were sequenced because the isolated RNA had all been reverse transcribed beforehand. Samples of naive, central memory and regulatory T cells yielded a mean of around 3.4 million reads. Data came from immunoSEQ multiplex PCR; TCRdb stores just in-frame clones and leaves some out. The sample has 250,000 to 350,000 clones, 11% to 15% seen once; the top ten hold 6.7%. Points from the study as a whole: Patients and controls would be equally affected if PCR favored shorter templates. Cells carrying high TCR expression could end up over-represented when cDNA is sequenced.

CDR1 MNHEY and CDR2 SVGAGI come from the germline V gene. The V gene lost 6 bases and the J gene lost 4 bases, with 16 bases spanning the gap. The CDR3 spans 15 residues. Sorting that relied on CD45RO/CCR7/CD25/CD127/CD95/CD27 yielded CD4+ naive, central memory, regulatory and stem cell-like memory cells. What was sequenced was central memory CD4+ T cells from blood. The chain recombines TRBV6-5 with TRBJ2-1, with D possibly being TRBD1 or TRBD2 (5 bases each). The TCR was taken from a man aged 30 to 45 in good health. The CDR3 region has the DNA TGTGCCAGCAGCCTGAGGGGTGGGGCATACAATGAGCAGTTCTTC. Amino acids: CASSLRGGAYNEQFF.